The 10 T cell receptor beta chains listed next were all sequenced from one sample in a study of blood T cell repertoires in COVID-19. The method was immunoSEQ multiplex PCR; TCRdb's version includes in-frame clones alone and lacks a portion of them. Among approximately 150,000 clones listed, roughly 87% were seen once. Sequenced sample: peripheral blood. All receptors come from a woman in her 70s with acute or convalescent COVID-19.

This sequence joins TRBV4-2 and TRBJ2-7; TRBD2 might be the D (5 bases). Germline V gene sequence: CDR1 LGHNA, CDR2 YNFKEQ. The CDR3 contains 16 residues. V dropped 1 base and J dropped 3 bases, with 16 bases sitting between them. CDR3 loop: CASSQAISTRSYEQYF. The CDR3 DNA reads TGTGCCAGCAGCCAAGCAATATCAACTAGGAGCTACGAGCAGTACTTC.

The CDR3: CSASGRVVGNSPLHF. DNA for the CDR3: TGCAGTGCTAGTGGCAGGGTGGTTGGTAATTCACCCCTCCACTTT. The chain uses TRBV20-1 and TRBJ1-6, with D perhaps TRBD1 (5 bases). The CDR3 is 15 amino acids. Trimming took off 3 bases at V and 6 bases at J, with 15 bases between the two ends. The V gene's germline CDR1 is DFQATT and CDR2 SNEGSKA (reference sequence).

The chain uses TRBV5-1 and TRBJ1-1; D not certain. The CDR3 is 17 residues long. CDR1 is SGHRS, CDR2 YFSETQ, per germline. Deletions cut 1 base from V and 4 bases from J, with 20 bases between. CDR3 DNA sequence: TGCGCCAGCAGCTTGAGGGAGTATGGAGGATACGGCACTGAAGCTTTCTTT. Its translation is CASSLREYGGYGTEAFF. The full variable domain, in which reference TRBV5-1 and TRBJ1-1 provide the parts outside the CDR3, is KAGVTQTPRYLIKTRGQQVTLSCSPISGHRSVSWYQQTPGQGLQFLFEYFSETQRNKGNFPGRFSGRQFSNSRSEMNVSTLELGDSALYLCASSLREYGGYGTEAFFGQGTRLTVV.

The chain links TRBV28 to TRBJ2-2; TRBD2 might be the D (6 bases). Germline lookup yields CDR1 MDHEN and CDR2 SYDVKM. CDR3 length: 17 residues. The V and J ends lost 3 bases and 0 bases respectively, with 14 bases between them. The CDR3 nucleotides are TGTGCCAGCAGTTTTGTAACCGGGACTTCGAACACCGGGGAGCTGTTTTTT. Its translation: CASSFVTGTSNTGELFF.

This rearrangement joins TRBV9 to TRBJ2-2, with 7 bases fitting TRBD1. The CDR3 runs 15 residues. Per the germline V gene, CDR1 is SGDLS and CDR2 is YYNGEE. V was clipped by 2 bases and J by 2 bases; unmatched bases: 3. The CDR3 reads CASSVRDRNTGELFF. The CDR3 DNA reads TGTGCCAGCAGCGTCCGGGACAGAAACACCGGGGAGCTGTTTTTT.

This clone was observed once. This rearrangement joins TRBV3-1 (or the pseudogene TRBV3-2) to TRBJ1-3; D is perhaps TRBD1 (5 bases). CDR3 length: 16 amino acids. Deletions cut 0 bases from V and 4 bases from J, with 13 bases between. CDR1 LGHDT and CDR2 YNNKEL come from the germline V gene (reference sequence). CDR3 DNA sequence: TGTGCCAGCAGCCAAGAGGCAGGGTTCTTCGGAAACACCATATATTTT. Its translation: CASSQEAGFFGNTIYF.

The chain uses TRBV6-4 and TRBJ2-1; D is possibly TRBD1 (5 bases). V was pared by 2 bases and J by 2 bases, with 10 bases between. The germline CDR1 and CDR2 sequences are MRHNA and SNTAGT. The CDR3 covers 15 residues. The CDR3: CASSDAGATYNEQFF. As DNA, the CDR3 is TGTGCCAGCAGTGACGCTGGGGCGACCTACAATGAGCAGTTCTTC.

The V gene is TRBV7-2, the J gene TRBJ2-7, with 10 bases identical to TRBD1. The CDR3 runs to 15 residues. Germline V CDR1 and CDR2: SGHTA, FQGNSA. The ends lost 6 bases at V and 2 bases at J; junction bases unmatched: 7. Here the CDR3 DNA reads TGTGCCAGCAGTCAGGGAGGACAGGGGGCCTACGAGCAGTACTTC. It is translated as CASSQGGQGAYEQYF.

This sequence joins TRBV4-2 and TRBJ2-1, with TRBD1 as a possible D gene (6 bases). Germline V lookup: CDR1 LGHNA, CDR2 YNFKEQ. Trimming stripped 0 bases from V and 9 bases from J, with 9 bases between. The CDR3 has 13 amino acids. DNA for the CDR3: TGTGCCAGCAGCCAAGAGCCCAGGGGTGAGCAGTTCTTC. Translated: CASSQEPRGEQFF.

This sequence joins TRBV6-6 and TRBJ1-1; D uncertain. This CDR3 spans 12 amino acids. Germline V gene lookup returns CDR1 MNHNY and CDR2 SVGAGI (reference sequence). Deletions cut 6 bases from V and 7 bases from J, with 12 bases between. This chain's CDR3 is CASSPFSGEAFF. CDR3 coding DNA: TGTGCCAGCAGCCCATTCTCAGGTGAAGCTTTCTTT.